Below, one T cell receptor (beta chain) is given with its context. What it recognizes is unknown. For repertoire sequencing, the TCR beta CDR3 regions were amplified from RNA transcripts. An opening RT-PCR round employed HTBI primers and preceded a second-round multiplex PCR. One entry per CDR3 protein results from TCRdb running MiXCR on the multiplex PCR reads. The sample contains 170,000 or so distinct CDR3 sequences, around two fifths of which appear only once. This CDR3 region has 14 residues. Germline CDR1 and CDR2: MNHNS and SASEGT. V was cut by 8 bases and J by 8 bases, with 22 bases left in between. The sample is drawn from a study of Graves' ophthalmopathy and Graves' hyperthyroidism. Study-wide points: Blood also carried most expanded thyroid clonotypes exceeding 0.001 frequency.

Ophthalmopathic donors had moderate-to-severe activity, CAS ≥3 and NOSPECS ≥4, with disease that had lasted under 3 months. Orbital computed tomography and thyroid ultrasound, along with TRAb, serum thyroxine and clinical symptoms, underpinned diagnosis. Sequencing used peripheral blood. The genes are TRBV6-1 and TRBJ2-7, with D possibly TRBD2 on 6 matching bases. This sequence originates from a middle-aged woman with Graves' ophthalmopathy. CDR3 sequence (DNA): TGTGCCAGCCTCCCCTATGGTCAGGGACTGAAGCAGTACTTC. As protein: CASLPYGQGLKQYF.